This T cell receptor beta chain was recovered during a study of cytomegalovirus exposure and HLA in healthy donors (dated by TCRdb to about 2017). With regard to the full study: In an earlier analysis of 450 to 750 of the donors, 250 to 300 Gb of sequence data and about 110 million unique TCR beta sequences from approximately 180 million T cells were reported. Every repertoire in the discovery cohort had been generated on one and the same sequencing platform. Rather than using new phenotypic data, the later analysis identified candidate immune exposures from TCR beta sequences and from how often those sequences occurred across donors. Among the roughly 400 genotyped donors, roughly 80% belonged to the genetic ancestry cluster associated with self-reported Caucasian donors. A later analysis re-examined previously published TCR beta repertoires from 600 to 700 donors and added high-resolution HLA genotyping to investigate patterns of TCR occurrence. Donor age, sex, ethnicity and CMV serostatus were collected together with the repertoire data. The study aimed to test whether cataloging public T cell receptors could reveal signatures of past pathogen exposure. Typing coverage varied by locus: 629-630 donors for A, B, C, DRB1 and DQB1; some 520 for DQA1; approximately 610 for DPA1; roughly 450 for DPB1. Roughly five DR-DQ haplotypes were treated as single units for association and clustering because of strong linkage in the cohort. In a later genetic analysis, genome-wide SNP genotypes for about three fifths of the roughly 670 donors were used, and that subset was treated as a discovery cohort. To decide whether each TCR beta V gene segment behaved as functional or pseudogenic, an earlier analysis of some 580 of the donors relied on high-throughput TCR beta sequencing. Among some 400 genotyped donors of the cohort, an average of approximately 240,000 unique TCR beta nucleotide sequences were sequenced per donor, around a sixth of them non-productive. The study profiled the T cell repertoires of 550 to 700 subjects by immunosequencing and related them to cytomegalovirus serostatus. Besides the first cohort of approximately 710 subjects, a separate validation cohort made up of 120 different subjects was used. The study combined high-throughput TCR immunosequencing, statistical association of individual TCRs with disease status, and machine learning to predict cytomegalovirus infection status. Roughly 300 gigabases of sequencing data and around 80 million unique TCR sequences made up an early release that covered several hundred HLA-typed donors. Both class I and class II loci were covered by HLA typing, at four-digit resolution. What the study reported, not specific to this receptor: Because some donors lacked HLA typing at each locus, the association tests relied only on the typed subset. Correlated functional status among segregating V segments might be attributable to linkage disequilibrium, but an unknown experimental factor could not be ruled out. Across donors, most TCR sequences were observed very rarely, whereas some public TCRs were present in many individuals. Roughly uniform sequencing depth across donors was assumed in presence/absence analyses, although this assumption may not hold. A further reported finding was that TCR beta sequences accurately predicted the HLA-A and HLA-B alleles for most subjects in the first cohort. Approximately 18 rarely observed V segments, including chromosome 9 orphons, were excluded from the earlier analysis of just under 600 of the donors because counts were too low. Cytomegalovirus status was reported to be diagnosed by the classifier with high specificity and sensitivity in both the original and validation cohorts. A later analysis found that most CMV-associated TCR beta chains appeared HLA-restricted, with HLA associations seemingly driven largely by CMV exposure. The study gave a list of under 200 TCR beta chains associated with cytomegalovirus. Compared with equally common non-associated chains, HLA-associated TCR beta chains in a later analysis were more clonally expanded and had lower generation probabilities. Broadly in line with IMGT annotations, most TCR beta V segments showed up in productive rearrangements about 87% or about 30% of the time in an earlier analysis of roughly 590 of the donors. In this cohort, only TCR beta chains were sequenced, and detectable features were limited by the absence of alpha or paired-chain data. A group of highly shared sequence variants was considered likely to be a technical artifact of the sequencing pipeline. In a later analysis, the rate of TCR association differed among HLA loci, with DRB1 alleles having the most associated TCRs and HLA-C alleles having the fewest. Because the 87-base-pair reads could not distinguish some IMGT-functional V segments, including TRBV6-2 and TRBV6-3, those segments were excluded. For the cohort, immune exposure information was limited to CMV serostatus. In a later analysis, over 15,000 TCR beta sequences were associated with specific HLA alleles at a false discovery rate of 0.05. The authors suggested that the approach could potentially be generalized to other disease states and immunological phenotypes. Strong co-occurrence of HLA alleles, especially DR and DQ, made assigning TCR associations to individual alleles difficult. An association between a missense DCLRE1C variant and V-gene and J-gene trimming of TCR beta chains was found in a later genetic analysis and replicated in an independent cohort. A later analysis reported that several top co-occurrence clusters appeared linked to parvovirus B19, influenza, CMV and Epstein-Barr virus. According to a later genetic analysis, donors in an Asian-associated ancestry cluster had fewer N-insertions in productive TCRs than the approximately 670-donor mean. Three of the identified cytomegalovirus-associated TCR beta chains were confirmed in vitro to be specific for cytomegalovirus antigens.

The germline V gene (reference sequence) yields WNHNN for CDR1 and SYGVQD for CDR2. Trimming costs V 7 bases and J 8 bases, and their ends lie 14 bases apart. The CDR3 sequence holds 12 residues, the cysteine and phenylalanine included. The kept DNA is CDR3 alone, 36 bases in frame from the first base. Points on this clone: Its antigen is unknown. No clone much larger than this one lies a single base away; base qualities are absent.

The library was made by the immunoSEQ multiplex PCR assay. For the multiplex PCR, a mixture combining 60 forward primers for TCR Vbeta segments and 13 reverse primers for TCR Jbeta segments was used. Amplification of the CDR3 region of rearranged TCR beta genes was performed with a multiplex PCR assay on genomic DNA. The Illumina HiSeq System was used to sequence the amplified TCR beta libraries as 87-base-pair reads. Per the source publication's procedure: A later analysis counted tens of millions of unique TCR beta chains across the 690 or so repertoires, and 10 million to 12 million of these chains were shared by at least two donors. A nearest-neighbor algorithm error-corrected the raw reads and collapsed the reads into unique sequences, merging closely related sequences to remove PCR and sequencing errors. CDR3 sequences were aligned to IMGT reference sequences to assign V, D and J gene segments. For a sequence to be retained, at least a six-nucleotide match to both a V gene segment and a J gene segment was required. A rearrangement counted as productive if the CDR3 had no stop codons and remained in frame with V and J, and every other rearrangement counted as non-productive. CDR3 was defined according to IMGT convention as the region running from the second conserved V-encoded cysteine to the conserved J-encoded phenylalanine. The earlier analysis of 500 to 750 of the donors excluded any sequence lacking an unambiguous match to a single V gene segment. An earlier analysis of almost 600 of the donors classified V segments as functional when productive rearrangements were above 56.7% and as segregating when the standard deviation between donors was above 5%. A statistical classification framework was developed to diagnose cytomegalovirus status using the catalog of TCR beta chain sequences. A later analysis assigned V and J genes by comparing TCR nucleotide sequences with IMGT/GENE-DB human TR gene sequences. A later analysis assigned CDR3 sequences and most-parsimonious VDJ recombination scenarios with the TCRdist pipeline. A later analysis defined each TCR beta chain by its CDR3 amino acid sequence plus V-gene family, and excluded reads lacking a unique V-gene family. To address suspected cross-contamination and a sequencing artifact, a later analysis removed roughly 640 highly shared, low-generation-probability nucleotide sequences. A later analysis calculated a clonal expansion index for each public chain from normalized within-repertoire ranks of inferred template counts. In a later analysis, generation probabilities were computed using a VDJ recombination model fitted to out-of-frame rearrangements, and the results were checked against IGoR. In a later analysis, TCR-TCR, TCR-HLA and TCR-CMV co-occurrence was scored with hypergeometric tests, and a repertoire-size bias correction was applied to TCR pairs. To estimate false discovery rates, a later analysis permuted the HLA or CMV assignments 20 times. A later analysis grouped co-occurring TCRs with DBSCAN, adding TCRdist sequence similarity when clustering within HLA-allele-positive subsets. For co-occurrence clustering, repertoires with fewer than 30,000 or more than 120,000 public chains were excluded, along with roughly five repertoires with anomalous nucleotide sharing. The source is immuneACCESS, and TCRdb retained only in-frame sequences with V and J called. Part of the clones is not carried over; for the studies checked, unresolved V genes explain less than half of this, and the remainder is unexplained. From that table come the V and J calls and clone size; the DNA was used to work out D and trimming. The sample profile shows some 110,000 clones; about 69% of them were found once. Roughly 1.2% of the sample goes to the ten largest clones.

The cohort was made up of 500 to 850 healthy bone marrow donors. At the time of sampling, all cohort members were nominally healthy, though unrecorded immune exposures were likely present. The donor tested CMV seronegative, placing the donor among the 352 seronegative members of the cohort. Every donor gave a peripheral blood sample, and the peripheral blood mononuclear cells from that sample were used for TCR beta sequencing. Genomic DNA was extracted from the blood cell samples with the Qiagen DNeasy Blood Extraction Kit. The rearrangement combines TRBV10-1 with TRBJ1-1; the D gene is possibly TRBD1, with 6 bases matching. Sequencing was carried out using PBMCs. The receptor's source is a man aged 35 to 55 in good health and CMV-seronegative. The bases read TGCGCCAGCACCTCAGGACAGACCGAAGCTTTCTTT. It encodes CASTSGQTEAFF.